The clone carrying this T cell receptor (beta chain) was picked up a small number of times. Its antigen remains unknown. The source of the sample is a study of beta chain features in type 1 diabetes. Study summary: Examination covered roughly 100,000,000 sorted cells spanning all samples.

General study findings and limits: Type 1 diabetes patients had moderately but significantly shorter TCRB CDR3s in all four CD4+ subsets. Any HLA-type effect on TCRB rearrangement remained unresolved here. Patients and controls would share equally any PCR tilt toward shorter templates.

The study reverse transcribed the entire isolated RNA, so it sequenced expressed TCRB transcripts. Repertoires were generated with immunoSEQ multiplex PCR, while TCRdb's copy carries only in-frame clones and drops some. The sample contains approximately 260,000 clones, roughly 25% of which appear only once. J gave up 6 bases and V 5 bases, and 4 bases lay outside the gene matches. Germline CDR1 reads WSHSY; CDR2 reads SAAADI. The CDR3 consists of 13 residues. The TCR sequence derives from a woman in her 30s with type 1 diabetes. Sequenced: naive CD4+ T cells from blood. The V gene is TRBV10-2, the J gene TRBJ2-1; 7 nucleotides align to TRBD2. The CDR3 DNA follows: TGCGCCAGCAGTCGAGCGGGACCCAATGAGCAGTTCTTC. Translated: CASSRAGPNEQFF.